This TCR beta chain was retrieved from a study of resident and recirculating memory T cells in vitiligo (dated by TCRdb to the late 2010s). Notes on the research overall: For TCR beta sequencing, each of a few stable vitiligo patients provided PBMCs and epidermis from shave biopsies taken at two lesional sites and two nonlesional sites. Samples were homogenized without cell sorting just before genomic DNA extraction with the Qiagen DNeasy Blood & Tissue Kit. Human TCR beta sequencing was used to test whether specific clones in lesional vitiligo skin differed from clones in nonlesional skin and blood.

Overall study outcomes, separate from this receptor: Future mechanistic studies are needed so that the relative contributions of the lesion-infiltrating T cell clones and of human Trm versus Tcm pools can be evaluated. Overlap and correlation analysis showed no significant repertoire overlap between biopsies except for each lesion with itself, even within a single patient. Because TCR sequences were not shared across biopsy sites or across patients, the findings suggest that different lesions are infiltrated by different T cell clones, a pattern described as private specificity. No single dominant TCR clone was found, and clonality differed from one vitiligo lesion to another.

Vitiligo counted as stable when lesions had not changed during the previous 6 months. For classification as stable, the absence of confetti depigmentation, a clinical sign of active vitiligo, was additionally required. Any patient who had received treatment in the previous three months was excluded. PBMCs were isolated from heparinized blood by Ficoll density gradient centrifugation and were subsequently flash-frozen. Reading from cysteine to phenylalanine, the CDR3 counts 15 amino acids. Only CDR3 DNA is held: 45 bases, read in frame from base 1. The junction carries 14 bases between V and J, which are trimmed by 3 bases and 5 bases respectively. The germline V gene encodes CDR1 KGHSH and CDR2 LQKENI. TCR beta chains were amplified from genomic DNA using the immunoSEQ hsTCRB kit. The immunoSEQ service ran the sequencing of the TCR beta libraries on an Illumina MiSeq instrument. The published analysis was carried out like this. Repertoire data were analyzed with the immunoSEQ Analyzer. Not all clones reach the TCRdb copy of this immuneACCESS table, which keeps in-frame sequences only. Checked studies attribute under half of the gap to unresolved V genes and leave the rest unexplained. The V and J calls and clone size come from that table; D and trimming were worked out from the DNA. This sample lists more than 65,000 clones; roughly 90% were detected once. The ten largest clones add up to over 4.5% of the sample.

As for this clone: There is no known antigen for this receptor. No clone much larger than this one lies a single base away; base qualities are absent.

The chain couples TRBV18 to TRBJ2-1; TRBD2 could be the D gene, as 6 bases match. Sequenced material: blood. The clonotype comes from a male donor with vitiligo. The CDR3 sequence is CASSPPGLLNNEQFF. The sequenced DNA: TGTGCCAGCTCACCGCCGGGACTCCTAAACAATGAGCAGTTCTTC.